This T cell receptor beta chain was recovered during a study of T cell repertoires in cytomegalovirus infection. Study-wide context: Selected CMV epitopes included recently identified HLA-C-restricted ones as well as well-studied HLA-B-restricted ones. Regarding the study as a whole: The ex vivo response was dominated by HLA-C-restricted CMV-specific TCR beta clonotypes. Cumulative public TCR beta family frequency identified CMV carriers with the relevant HLA.

In the case of this clonotype: What it binds is unknown.

This CDR3 comprises 14 residues. Trimming shortened V by 6 bases and J by 6 bases, and 14 bases separated the two germline ends. Germline V gene sequence: CDR1 SNHLY, CDR2 FYNNEI. A single record per CDR3 protein comes from TCRdb applying MiXCR to the reads. The sample records a few hundred thousand distinct CDR3 sequences, about 40% being singletons. Here the sequenced sample was cultured PBMCs, taken from culture after CMV antigen stimulation. This TCR was recovered from a human donor in good health (CMV status not recorded). Some clones in this sample may be carry-over from other donors' samples. J is TRBJ1-4 and V is TRBV2; D possibly corresponds to TRBD1 (6 bases). The CDR3 protein is CASSPPPGDEKLFF. The CDR3 DNA reads as TGTGCCAGCAGCCCCCCCCCAGGGGATGAAAAACTGTTTTTT.